This TCR beta chain was sequenced for a study of blood T cell repertoires in COVID-19. Method: immunoSEQ multiplex PCR; TCRdb's copy keeps in-frame clones and lacks some. This table holds a few hundred thousand clones, around 90% found once. The germline gives CDR1 SEHNR, CDR2 FQNEAQ (reference sequence). The CDR3 totals 12 residues. V was clipped by 1 base and J by 13 bases, with 13 bases between them. The V gene is TRBV7-9, the J gene TRBJ1-1, with a possible D match to TRBD1 (5 bases). This TCR was recovered from a woman in her twenties or thirties who had recovered from COVID-19. The sequenced sample was PBMCs or T cells enriched from blood (not recorded which). The CDR3 sequence is CASSLDQGAGFF. In DNA, the CDR3 is TGTGCCAGCAGCTTAGACCAAGGGGCCGGTTTCTTT.